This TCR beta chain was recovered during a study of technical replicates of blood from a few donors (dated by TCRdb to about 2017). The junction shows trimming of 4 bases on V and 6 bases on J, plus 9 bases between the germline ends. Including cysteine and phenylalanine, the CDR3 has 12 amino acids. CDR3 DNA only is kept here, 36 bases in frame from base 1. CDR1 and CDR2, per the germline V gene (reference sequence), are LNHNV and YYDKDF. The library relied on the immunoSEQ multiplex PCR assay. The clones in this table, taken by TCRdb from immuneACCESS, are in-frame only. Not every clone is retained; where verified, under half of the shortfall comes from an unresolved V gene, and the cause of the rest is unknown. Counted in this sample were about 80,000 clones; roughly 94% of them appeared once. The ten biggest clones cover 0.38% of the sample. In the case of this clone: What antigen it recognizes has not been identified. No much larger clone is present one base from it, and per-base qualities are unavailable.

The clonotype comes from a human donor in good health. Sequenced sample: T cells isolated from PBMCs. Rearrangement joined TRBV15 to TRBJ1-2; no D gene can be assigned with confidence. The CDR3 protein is CATSIYGDGYTF. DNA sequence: TGTGCCACCAGCATATACGGAGATGGCTACACCTTC.